Below are 10 T cell receptor beta chains sequenced from a single sample in a study of blood T cells in healthy people across ages. Alongside a J-beta primer mix, a sample-barcoded 5' primer served in a second PCR lasting roughly 7 to 11 cycles. One entry per CDR3 protein results from TCRdb running MiXCR on the 5' RACE reads. This repertoire shows 600,000 to 1,000,000 distinct CDR3 sequences, roughly 64% found once; its top ten account for 20% to 25%. Sequencing was done on a sample of blood. These receptors all stem from a man aged 25-45 years in good health.

This rearrangement joins TRBV29-1 to TRBJ2-7; D call uncertain. CDR1 and CDR2 (germline): SQVTM, ANQGSEA. This CDR3 is built from 13 residues. V was trimmed by 2 bases and J by 1 base, leaving 9 bases between them. CDR3 residues: CSVERPGSYEQYF. The CDR3 nucleotides are TGCAGCGTTGAACGGCCGGGTTCCTACGAGCAGTACTTC.

The chain joins TRBV25-1 to TRBJ2-5; D may be TRBD1 or TRBD2 (5 bases each). CDR3 length: 13 residues. The V end lost 7 bases, the J end lost 4 bases, and 13 bases lay between the germline ends. From germline, CDR1 is MGHDK and CDR2 SYGVNS. The CDR3 spells CASNKRGGETQYF. The CDR3 region has the DNA TGTGCCAGCAATAAGCGTGGGGGAGAGACCCAGTACTTC.

This clonotype was seen only once. V gene TRBV12-3 or TRBV12-4 combines with J gene TRBJ2-5, with 8 bases fitting TRBD2. CDR3 length: 13 amino acids. Trimming at V came to 10 bases and at J to 4 bases, leaving 8 bases not matched to a gene. CDR3 sequence: CATKRGGRETQYF. CDR3 DNA sequence: TGTGCCACAAAACGGGGGGGGCGAGAGACCCAGTACTTC.

This clonotype was observed a handful of times. The chain has TRBV20-1 and TRBJ2-7, with 8 bases that match TRBD1. The V and J ends lost 5 bases and 3 bases, in that order; junction bases with no gene match: 6. CDR1 is DFQATT, CDR2 SNEGSKA, per germline (reference sequence). The CDR3 sequence is 13 residues long. CDR3 loop: CSARDRTNYEQYF. The CDR3, as DNA: TGCAGTGCTCGGGACAGGACAAACTACGAGCAGTACTTC.

The rearrangement joins TRBV29-1 to TRBJ2-1; tentatively, D is TRBD1 (6 bases). CDR3 length: 14 amino acids. Trimming pared 8 bases from V and 10 bases from J, leaving 24 bases between. Germline V gene sequence: CDR1 SQVTM, CDR2 ANQGSEA. The CDR3 DNA sequence: TGCAGCATCTCCCCCGGAGCAGGGGCCTACGAGCAGTTCTTC. It is translated as CSISPGAGAYEQFF.

This clonotype was detected a few times. CDR3 residues: CSARGYSGRLDEQYF. As DNA, the CDR3 is TGCAGTGCTAGAGGATATAGCGGGAGGCTCGACGAGCAGTACTTC. This chain connects TRBV20-1 to TRBJ2-7, with TRBD2 matching over 10 bases. The trim removed 1 base at V and 5 bases at J, leaving 8 bases unmatched. There are 15 residues in the CDR3. Germline assignment: CDR1 DFQATT and CDR2 SNEGSKA (reference sequence).

To note about this clonotype: A much larger clone is a single base away; this may be a read error. The CDR3 DNA sequence: TGCAGTGCAGTTCGGGACACCAATGAGCAGTTCTTC. Protein: CSAVRDTNEQFF. V and J are TRBV20-1 and TRBJ2-1, with D possibly being TRBD1 (6 bases). Trimming shortened V by 6 bases and J by 6 bases, and 12 bases separated the two germline ends. CDR3 length: 12 residues. Germline CDR1 is DFQATT and CDR2 is SNEGSKA (reference sequence).

V usage is TRBV19 and J usage is TRBJ1-2; D is perhaps TRBD1 (6 bases). The ends were cut back, 7 bases at V and 2 bases at J, with 17 bases in the middle. The CDR3 runs to 15 residues. Per germline, CDR1 LNHDA and CDR2 SQIVND (reference sequence). The CDR3: CASTRDRTWNYGYTF. DNA of the CDR3: TGTGCCAGTACTAGAGACAGGACTTGGAACTATGGCTACACCTTC.

This clonotype was observed once. One end of the junction fails to match germline, which may point to a read error. The J gene is TRBJ2-5, the V gene TRBV27, with D unclear. The CDR3 length is 13 residues. Germline V CDR1 and CDR2: MNHEY, SMNVEV (reference sequence). The CDR3 sequence is CASSVSPQETQYF. The CDR3 bases are TGTGCCAGCAGTGTATCGCCCCAAGAGACCCAGTACTTC.

The chain carries TRBV10-3 and TRBJ1-2; 9 bases align to TRBD1. The CDR3 extends over 13 amino acids. From germline, CDR1 is ENHRY and CDR2 SYGVKD. J was trimmed by 7 bases and V by 6 bases; bases with no gene match: 6. CDR3 nucleotide sequence: TGTGCCATCAGCCCCACAGGGGGCCGTGGCTACACCTTC. It yields the protein CAISPTGGRGYTF.